These T cell receptor beta chains were read from a single sample in a study of glioma-infiltrating T cells after dendritic cell vaccination. Repertoires were generated with immunoSEQ multiplex PCR, while TCRdb's copy carries only in-frame clones and drops some. The sample has over 90,000 clones; roughly 76% are singletons. This specimen consisted of blood, obtained before dendritic cell vaccination. The receptor set was obtained from a human donor with glioblastoma. CDR3s include the opening cysteine and the closing phenylalanine or tryptophan. The D gene is left open where the match is weak. Not every row has a clone size; where given, it reads once, few, many or a size class.

CDR3	DNA	size	D	V	J
CAWSVRGGSSPLHF	TGTGCCTGGAGTGTCAGAGGGGGCAGTTCACCCCTCCACTTT	.	TRBD1	TRBV30	TRBJ1-6
CASSSMWGGNEQYF	TGTGCCAGCAGCTCAATGTGGGGAGGGAACGAGCAGTACTTC	.	TRBD2	TRBV7-9	TRBJ2-7
CASSPQEGARTEAFF	TGCGCCAGCAGCCCACAGGAGGGGGCGCGCACTGAAGCTTTCTTT	.	TRBD1	TRBV4-1	TRBJ1-1
CASGKNNIRSTDTQYF	TGTGCTAGTGGAAAAAACAACATTCGATCCACAGATACGCAGTATTTT	.	.	TRBV12-5	TRBJ2-3
CASSLRQSEKLFF	TGTGCCAGCAGCTTAAGACAGAGTGAAAAACTGTTTTTT	.	.	TRBV7-8	TRBJ1-4
CARPDRGLTFSYEQYF	TGCGCCAGACCTGACAGGGGGCTTACCTTCTCCTACGAGCAGTACTTC	.	TRBD1	TRBV5-1	TRBJ2-7
CASSLGLAGINTGELFF	TGCGCCAGCAGCTTGGGACTAGCGGGGATCAACACCGGGGAGCTGTTTTTT	.	TRBD2	TRBV5-1	TRBJ2-2
CASTRRGLIFKSGANVLTF	TGTGCCAGCACGAGGAGGGGGCTTATCTTTAAATCTGGGGCCAACGTCCTGACTTTC	.	.	TRBV2	TRBJ2-6
CASSLSYYNFTDTQYF	TGTGCCAGCAGCTTGTCTTACTATAACTTCACAGATACGCAGTATTTT	.	.	TRBV7-6	TRBJ2-3
CATSRDRTGVPRSDKEYF	TGTGCCACCAGCAGAGATAGGACAGGGGTCCCCCGGAGTGATAAGGAGTACTTC	.	TRBD1	TRBV15	TRBJ2-7
CASSLMVREGGQYF	TGTGCCAGCAGCTTGATGGTTAGGGAAGGAGGGCAGTATTTT	.	.	TRBV5-5	TRBJ2-3
CASSPNSGEGNTIYF	TGTGCCAGCAGCCCCAACTCAGGGGAGGGAAACACCATATATTTT	.	.	TRBV7-2	TRBJ1-3
CAWSAGGRTDTQYF	TGTGCCTGGAGTGCCGGGGGGCGCACAGATACGCAGTATTTT	.	.	TRBV30	TRBJ2-3
CASSQRETGYNSPLHF	TGTGCCAGCTCTCAGCGGGAGACAGGCTATAATTCACCCCTCCACTTT	.	.	TRBV7-3	TRBJ1-6
CASSLGVRGSSYNEQFF	TGTGCCAGCAGCTTAGGGGTACGCGGGAGCTCCTACAATGAGCAGTTCTTC	few	TRBD2	TRBV7-6	TRBJ2-1
CAISETGGSGELFF	TGTGCCATCAGTGAAACAGGGGGGTCCGGGGAGCTGTTTTTT	.	TRBD1	TRBV10-3	TRBJ2-2
CASSTLRRTQETQYF	TGTGCCAGTAGCACGCTACGGAGAACCCAAGAGACCCAGTACTTC	.	.	TRBV19	TRBJ2-5
CASSPSTYNTEKLFF	TGTGCCAGCAGTCCCTCGACATATAATACTGAAAAACTGTTTTTT	.	.	TRBV6-5	TRBJ1-4
CASSAPTGTGSGANVLTF	TGTGCCAGCAGCGCCCCGACAGGGACGGGCTCTGGGGCCAACGTCCTGACTTTC	.	TRBD1	TRBV7-9	TRBJ2-6
CASSETDTQYF	TGCGCCAGCAGCGAGACAGATACGCAGTATTTT	.	.	TRBV5-1	TRBJ2-3
CASSENMNTEAFF	TGCGCCAGCAGTGAGAACATGAACACTGAAGCTTTCTTT	.	.	TRBV10-2	TRBJ1-1
CASSPTTGGNQPQHF	TGTGCCAGCAGTCCTACTACAGGGGGCAATCAGCCCCAGCATTTT	few	TRBD1	TRBV28	TRBJ1-5
CASTRRGTGLYNEQFF	TGTGCCAGCACCCGAAGGGGGACAGGGCTCTACAATGAGCAGTTCTTC	.	TRBD1	TRBV5-6	TRBJ2-1